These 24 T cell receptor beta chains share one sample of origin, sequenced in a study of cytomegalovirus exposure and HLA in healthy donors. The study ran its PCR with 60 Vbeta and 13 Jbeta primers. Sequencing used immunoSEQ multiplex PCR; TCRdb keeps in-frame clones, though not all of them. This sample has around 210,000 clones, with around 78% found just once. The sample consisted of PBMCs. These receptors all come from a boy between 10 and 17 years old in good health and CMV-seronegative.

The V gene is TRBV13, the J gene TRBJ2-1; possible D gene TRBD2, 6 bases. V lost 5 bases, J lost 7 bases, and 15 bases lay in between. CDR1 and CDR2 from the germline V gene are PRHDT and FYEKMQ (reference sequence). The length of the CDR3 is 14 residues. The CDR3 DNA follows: TGTGCCAGCAGCCGGAGGACTAACCGAAATGAGCAGTTCTTC. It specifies CASSRRTNRNEQFF.

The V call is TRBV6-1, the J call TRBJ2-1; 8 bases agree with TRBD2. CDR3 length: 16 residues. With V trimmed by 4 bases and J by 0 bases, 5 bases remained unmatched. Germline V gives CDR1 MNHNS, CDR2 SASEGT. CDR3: CASSGTSSSSYNEQFF. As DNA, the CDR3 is TGTGCCAGCAGTGGGACTAGCTCGAGCTCCTACAATGAGCAGTTCTTC.

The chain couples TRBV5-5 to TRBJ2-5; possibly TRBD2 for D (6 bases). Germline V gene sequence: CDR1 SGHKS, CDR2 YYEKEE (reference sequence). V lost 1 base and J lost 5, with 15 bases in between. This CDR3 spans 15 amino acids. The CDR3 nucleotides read TGTGCCAGCAGCTTGATGACGGGGGTAAGGGAGACCCAGTACTTC. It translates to CASSLMTGVRETQYF.

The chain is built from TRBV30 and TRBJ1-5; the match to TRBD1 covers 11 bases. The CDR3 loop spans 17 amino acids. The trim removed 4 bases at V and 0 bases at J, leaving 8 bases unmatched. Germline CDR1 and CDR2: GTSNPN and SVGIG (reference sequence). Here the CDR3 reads CAWTPGQGGNSNQPQHF. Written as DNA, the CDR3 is TGTGCCTGGACACCGGGACAGGGGGGGAATAGCAATCAGCCCCAGCATTTT.

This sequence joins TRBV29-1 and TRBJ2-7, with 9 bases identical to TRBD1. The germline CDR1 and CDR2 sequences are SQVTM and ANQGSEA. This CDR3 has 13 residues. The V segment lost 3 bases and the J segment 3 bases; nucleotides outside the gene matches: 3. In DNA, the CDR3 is TGCAGCGTTGAGGACAGGGGAAACTACGAGCAGTACTTC. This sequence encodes CSVEDRGNYEQYF.

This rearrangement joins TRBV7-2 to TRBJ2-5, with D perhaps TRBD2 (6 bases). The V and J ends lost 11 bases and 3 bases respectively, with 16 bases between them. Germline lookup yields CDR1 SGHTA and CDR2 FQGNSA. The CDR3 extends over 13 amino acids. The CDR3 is CAFSAGPKETQYF. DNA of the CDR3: TGTGCCTTTTCGGCGGGGCCCAAAGAGACCCAGTACTTC.

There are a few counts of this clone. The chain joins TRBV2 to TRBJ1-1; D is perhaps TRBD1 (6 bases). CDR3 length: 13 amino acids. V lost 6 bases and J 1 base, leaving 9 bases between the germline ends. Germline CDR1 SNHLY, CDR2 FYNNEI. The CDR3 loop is CASSKDRNTEAFF. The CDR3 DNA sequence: TGTGCCAGCAGCAAGGACAGGAACACTGAAGCTTTCTTT.

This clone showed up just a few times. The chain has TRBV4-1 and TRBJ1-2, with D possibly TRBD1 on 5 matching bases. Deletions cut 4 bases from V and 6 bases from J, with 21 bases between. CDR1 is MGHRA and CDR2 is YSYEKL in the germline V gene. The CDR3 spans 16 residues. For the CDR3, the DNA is TGCGCCAGCAGCCCGAAGGGGAAGGGCGCACTCGATGGCTACACCTTC. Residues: CASSPKGKGALDGYTF.

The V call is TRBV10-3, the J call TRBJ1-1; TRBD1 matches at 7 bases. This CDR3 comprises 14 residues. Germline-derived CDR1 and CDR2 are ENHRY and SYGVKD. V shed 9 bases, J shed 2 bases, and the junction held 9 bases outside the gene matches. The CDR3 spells CAIQGSSYNTEAFF. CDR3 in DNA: TGTGCCATACAGGGGAGTTCGTATAACACTGAAGCTTTCTTT.

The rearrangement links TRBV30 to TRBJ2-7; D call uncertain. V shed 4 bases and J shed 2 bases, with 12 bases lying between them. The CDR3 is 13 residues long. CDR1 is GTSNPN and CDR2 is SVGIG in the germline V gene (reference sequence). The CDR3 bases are TGTGCCTGGAACCCCCGAGTTACCTACGAGCAGTACTTC. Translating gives CAWNPRVTYEQYF. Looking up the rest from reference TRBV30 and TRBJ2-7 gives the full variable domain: SQTIHQWPATLVQPVGSPLSLECTVEGTSNPNLYWYRQAAGRGLQLLFYSVGIGQISSEVPQNLSASRPQDRQFILSSKKLLLSDSGFYLCAWNPRVTYEQYFGPGTRLTVT.

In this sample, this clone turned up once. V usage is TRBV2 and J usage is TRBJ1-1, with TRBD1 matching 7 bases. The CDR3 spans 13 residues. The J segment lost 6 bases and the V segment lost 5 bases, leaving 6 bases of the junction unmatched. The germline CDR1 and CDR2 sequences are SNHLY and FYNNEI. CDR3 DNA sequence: TGTGCCAGCAGTCCCGGGACAGAAGCTGAAGCTTTCTTT. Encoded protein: CASSPGTEAEAFF.

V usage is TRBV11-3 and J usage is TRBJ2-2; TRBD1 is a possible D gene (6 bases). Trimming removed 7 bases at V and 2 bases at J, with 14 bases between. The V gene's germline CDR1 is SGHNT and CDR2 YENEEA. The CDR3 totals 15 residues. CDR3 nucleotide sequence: TGTGCCAGCACCTTGGGACATCTTAACACCGGGGAGCTGTTTTTT. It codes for CASTLGHLNTGELFF.

The DNA for the CDR3 is TGTGCCAGCAGTTACGCGGGAGTCAGCGGCGAGCAGTACTTC. Its translation: CASSYAGVSGEQYF. This chain uses TRBV6-5 with TRBJ2-7; 7 bases are shared with TRBD2. The CDR3 consists of 14 residues. Germline CDR1 and CDR2: MNHEY and SVGAGI. With 2 bases clipped from V and 6 bases from J, the junction kept 7 bases outside the gene matches.

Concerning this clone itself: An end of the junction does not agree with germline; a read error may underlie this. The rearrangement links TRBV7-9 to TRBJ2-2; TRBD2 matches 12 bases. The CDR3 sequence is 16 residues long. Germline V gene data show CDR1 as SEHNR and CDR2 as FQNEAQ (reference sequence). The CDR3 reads CASSSELAGGTGQLFF. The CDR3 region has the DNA TGTGCCAGCAGCTCCGAACTAGCGGGAGGCACCGGGCAGCTGTTTTTT.

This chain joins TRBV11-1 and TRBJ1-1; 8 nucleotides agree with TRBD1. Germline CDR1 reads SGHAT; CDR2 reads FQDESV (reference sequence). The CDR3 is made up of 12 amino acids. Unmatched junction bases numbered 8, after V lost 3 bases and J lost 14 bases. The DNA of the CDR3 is TGTGCCAGCAGCTTCGACAGGGGCTTCGGGTTCTTT. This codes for CASSFDRGFGFF.

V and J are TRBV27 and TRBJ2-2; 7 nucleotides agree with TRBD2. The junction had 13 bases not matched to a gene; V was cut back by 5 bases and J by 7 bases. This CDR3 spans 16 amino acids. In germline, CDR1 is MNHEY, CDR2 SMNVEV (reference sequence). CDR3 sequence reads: CASSLAEGQTSGELFF. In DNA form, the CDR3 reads TGTGCCAGCAGTCTAGCGGAGGGCCAAACTAGCGGGGAGCTGTTTTTT.

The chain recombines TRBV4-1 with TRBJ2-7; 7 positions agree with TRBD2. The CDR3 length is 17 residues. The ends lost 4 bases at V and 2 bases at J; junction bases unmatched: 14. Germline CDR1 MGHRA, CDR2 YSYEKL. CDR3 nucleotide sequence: TGCGCCAGCAGCCCCCTCTTCTGGGGGGGATGGGCCTACGAGCAGTACTTC. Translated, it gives CASSPLFWGGWAYEQYF.

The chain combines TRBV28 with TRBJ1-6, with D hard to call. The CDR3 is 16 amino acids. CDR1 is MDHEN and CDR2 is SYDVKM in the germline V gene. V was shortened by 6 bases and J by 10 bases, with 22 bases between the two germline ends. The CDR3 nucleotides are TGTGCCAGCAGCCCTATTGGCGGGGAAGGATACTCACCCCTCCACTTT. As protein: CASSPIGGEGYSPLHF.

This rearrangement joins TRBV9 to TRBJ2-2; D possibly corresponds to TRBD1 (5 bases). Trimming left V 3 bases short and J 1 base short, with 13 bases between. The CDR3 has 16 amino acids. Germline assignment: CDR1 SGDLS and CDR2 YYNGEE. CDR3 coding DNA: TGTGCCAGCAGCGAGGGGAAGGGGTGGAACACCGGGGAGCTGTTTTTT. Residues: CASSEGKGWNTGELFF.

This CDR3 is CASSFDSGPMNTEAFF. CDR3 DNA: TGCGCCAGCAGCTTTGATAGCGGACCCATGAACACTGAAGCTTTCTTT. The V and J genes are TRBV5-1 and TRBJ1-1, with unresolved D. This CDR3 comprises 16 residues. Germline assignment: CDR1 SGHRS and CDR2 YFSETQ. The V end was cut by 2 bases, the J end by 0 bases, with 14 bases between.

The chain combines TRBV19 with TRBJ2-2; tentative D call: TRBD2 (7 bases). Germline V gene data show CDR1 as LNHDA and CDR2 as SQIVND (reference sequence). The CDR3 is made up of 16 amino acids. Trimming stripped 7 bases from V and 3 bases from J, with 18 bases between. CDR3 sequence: CASTNGGGLYTGELFF. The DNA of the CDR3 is TGTGCCAGTACTAACGGAGGGGGACTATACACCGGGGAGCTGTTTTTT. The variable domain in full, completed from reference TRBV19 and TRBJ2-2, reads DGGITQSPKYLFRKEGQNVTLSCEQNLNHDAMYWYRQDPGQGLRLIYYSQIVNDFQKGDIAEGYSVSREKKESFPLTVTSAQKNPTAFYLCASTNGGGLYTGELFFGEGSRLTVL.

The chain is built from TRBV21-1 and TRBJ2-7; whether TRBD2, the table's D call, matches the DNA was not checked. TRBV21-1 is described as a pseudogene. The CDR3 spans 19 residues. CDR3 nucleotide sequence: TGTGCCAGCAGCAAAGCGCTTCTGACTCTTCTGAGGCAGAGCTACGAGCAGTACTTC. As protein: CASSKALLTLLRQSYEQYF.

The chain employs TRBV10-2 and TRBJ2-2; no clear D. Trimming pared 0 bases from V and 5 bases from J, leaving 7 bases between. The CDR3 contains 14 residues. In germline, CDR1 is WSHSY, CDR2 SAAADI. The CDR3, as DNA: TGCGCCAGCAGTGAGTCAGCTACTACCGGGGAGCTGTTTTTT. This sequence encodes CASSESATTGELFF.

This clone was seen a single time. CDR3 DNA: TGTGCCAGCAGTTCCGGGACAGGGTTTAACTATGGCTACACCTTC. Translating it yields CASSSGTGFNYGYTF. The rearrangement links TRBV6-5 to TRBJ1-2, with TRBD1 matching over 9 bases. This CDR3 is built from 15 residues. The germline V gene has CDR1 MNHEY and CDR2 SVGAGI. Trimming at V came to 4 bases and at J to 1 base, leaving 4 bases not matched to a gene.